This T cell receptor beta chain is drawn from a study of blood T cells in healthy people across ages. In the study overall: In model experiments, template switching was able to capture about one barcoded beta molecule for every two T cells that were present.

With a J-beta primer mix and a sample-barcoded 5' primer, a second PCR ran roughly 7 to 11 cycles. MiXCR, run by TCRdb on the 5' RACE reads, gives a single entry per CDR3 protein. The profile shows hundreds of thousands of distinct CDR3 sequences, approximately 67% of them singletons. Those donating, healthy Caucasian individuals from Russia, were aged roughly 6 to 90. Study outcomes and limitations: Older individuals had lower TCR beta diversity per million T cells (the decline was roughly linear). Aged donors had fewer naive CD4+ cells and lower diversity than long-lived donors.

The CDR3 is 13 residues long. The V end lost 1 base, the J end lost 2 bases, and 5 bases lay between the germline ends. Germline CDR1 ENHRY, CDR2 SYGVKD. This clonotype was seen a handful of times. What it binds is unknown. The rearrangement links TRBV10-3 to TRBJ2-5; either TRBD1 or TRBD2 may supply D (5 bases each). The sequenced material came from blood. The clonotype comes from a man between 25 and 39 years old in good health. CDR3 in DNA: TGTGCCATCAGTGAGTGGGGGCAAGAGACCCAGTACTTC. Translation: CAISEWGQETQYF.